Sequencing of this T cell receptor (beta chain) was carried out in a study of T cell repertoires in cytomegalovirus infection. In the study overall: Newly reported HLA-C-restricted and thoroughly characterized HLA-B-restricted CMV epitopes were employed. Public TCR beta signature analysis indicated the presence of both CMV infection and matching HLA type.

TCRdb itself ran the reads through MiXCR, one entry per CDR3 protein. The sample lists roughly 700,000 distinct CDR3 sequences; around a third were seen once. General study results and limits: The ex vivo response was dominated by HLA-C-restricted CMV-specific TCR beta clonotypes. Cumulative public TCR beta family frequency identified carriers of CMV plus the relevant HLA.

The CDR3 extends over 16 amino acids. Trimming cost V 4 bases and J 4 bases; bases outside gene matches: 9. Note on this clonotype: Its antigen is unknown.

This receptor was identified in a human donor in good health (CMV status not recorded). Some clones in this sample may be carry-over from other donors' samples. Sequencing used cultured PBMCs, obtained from culture after CMV antigen stimulation. This chain connects TRBV12-3 or TRBV12-4 to TRBJ1-2, with 10 bases that match TRBD1. CDR3 DNA: TGTGCCAGCAGTTCCCGCGCGACAGGGGGCGCCTATGGCTACACCTTC. This encodes CASSSRATGGAYGYTF.